Included here is one T cell receptor (beta chain) sequence, with context. From the RT-PCR reads, TCRdb called clonotypes with MiXCR, one entry per CDR3 protein. The sample consists of around 700,000 distinct CDR3 sequences, approximately 15% of them appearing once. V lost 6 bases, J lost 4 bases, and 8 bases stayed unmatched. The CDR3 loop spans 15 amino acids. Germline CDR1 reads MDHEN; CDR2 reads SYDVKM. The V call is TRBV28, the J call TRBJ1-3; 8 positions agree with TRBD1. The receptor comes from a female donor in good health, serving as a healthy control. The sequenced sample was memory CD4+ T cells from blood. CDR3: CASSPGQVSGNTIYF. For the CDR3, the DNA is TGTGCCAGCAGCCCGGGACAGGTTTCGGGAAACACCATATATTTT.